This is a list of T cell receptor beta chains from one sample in a study of radiotherapy plus CTLA-4 blockade in lung cancer. The protocol was immunoSEQ multiplex PCR, while the TCRdb copy is restricted to in-frame clones and leaves out a portion. Found here are about 15,000 clones, 65% to 75% of them singletons; the top ten hold about 53%. The sequences come from peripheral blood, collected from a patient treated with radiotherapy plus ipilimumab. The receptor set was obtained from a human donor with non-small cell lung cancer whose response to radiotherapy plus ipilimumab could not be evaluated. Each CDR3 is given with its conserved first and last residue.

v_gene: TRBV7-2
CDR3aa: CASSLDRAFSNSPLHF

v_gene: TRBV6-1
CDR3aa: CASSDVRQPQHF

v_gene: TRBV7-9
CDR3aa: CASSLAGTGDYHGYTF

v_gene: TRBV18
CDR3aa: CASSPPTASSSDTQYF

v_gene: TRBV19
CDR3aa: CASLQGPYNEQFF

v_gene: TRBV19
CDR3aa: CASSMGGTGTGRAKNIQYF

v_gene: TRBV2
CDR3aa: CASSGWEDTEAFF

v_gene: TRBV7-2
CDR3aa: CASRPFRDRDEAFF

v_gene: TRBV5-6
CDR3aa: CASSLAKRRSGNTIYF

v_gene: TRBV6-6
CDR3aa: CASKSGETQYF

v_gene: TRBV6-1
CDR3aa: CASSESSRDRGRGLPQHF

v_gene: TRBV5-1
CDR3aa: CASSWPGTGDYGYTF

v_gene: TRBV28
CDR3aa: CASSLVGRDGYTF